This is a list of T cell receptor beta chains from one sample in a study of T cells after posttransplantation cyclophosphamide. Repertoires were generated with immunoSEQ multiplex PCR, while TCRdb's copy carries only in-frame clones and drops some. The data show around 22,000 clones, roughly 90% seen once. Material: PBMCs, obtained after an allogeneic stem cell transplant with a calcineurin inhibitor and methotrexate. These receptors were collected from a female patient aged 50-59 years who received an allogeneic stem cell transplant from an unrelated donor, was CMV-positive, and had chronic GVHD only. Certain T cells may be donor cells from the graft. The CDR3 runs from the conserved cysteine through the conserved F or W. A D gene is named only where the DNA matches it firmly. A clone size is listed for some rows: how often the clone was seen (once, few, many), or a class if it is expanded.

TGTGCCAGCAGCTCCCCTACGACAGGGGTATATGGCTACACCTTC,CASSSPTTGVYGYTF,TRBJ1-2,.,TRBV5-4,TRBD1
TGTGCCAGCAGCCAAACGGATCTAGCGGGCGAGCCCTACGAGCAGTACTTC,CASSQTDLAGEPYEQYF,TRBJ2-7,.,TRBV4-2,TRBD2
TGTGCCAGCAGCTTAGAGGGGAACACCGGGGAGCTGTTTTTT,CASSLEGNTGELFF,TRBJ2-2,.,TRBV7-3,.
TGTGCCAGCAGCTTCCTGACAGGGAGCCCCGGGGAGCTGTTTTTT,CASSFLTGSPGELFF,TRBJ2-2,.,TRBV11-2,TRBD1
TGTGCCAGCAGTCGGGACAGCTCGACCGGGGAGCTGTTTTTT,CASSRDSSTGELFF,TRBJ2-2,.,TRBV6-4,TRBD1
TGTGCCAGCAGCTCCGGACAGGGCCGGGCTGAAGCTTTCTTT,CASSSGQGRAEAFF,TRBJ1-1,.,TRBV7-9,TRBD1
TGCGCCAGCAGCTTGGTAGGACAGGGGATTCGGAACACTGAAGCTTTCTTT,CASSLVGQGIRNTEAFF,TRBJ1-1,.,TRBV5-1,TRBD1
TGTGCCAGCAGTCCCTGGGACAGCTTCTCCAATCAGCCCCAGCATTTT,CASSPWDSFSNQPQHF,TRBJ1-5,.,TRBV28,TRBD1
TGCGCCAGCAGCCCTGAGACAGGGGGCCTGTCCCGGCCCCAGCATTTT,CASSPETGGLSRPQHF,TRBJ1-5,.,TRBV5-1,TRBD1
TGTGCCAGCAGCTTAGGAACTAGCGGCTCCTACGAGCAGTACTTC,CASSLGTSGSYEQYF,TRBJ2-7,.,TRBV7-6,TRBD2
TGTGCCAGCAGTTTACAGGGACAGAACTACGAGCAGTACTTC,CASSLQGQNYEQYF,TRBJ2-7,.,TRBV28,TRBD1
TGTGCCAGCAGAGCCACAGGGGCTGAAGCTTTCTTT,CASRATGAEAFF,TRBJ1-1,.,TRBV6-6,TRBD1
TGTGCCAGCACCCTACGGCAGGACGAGCAGTACTTC,CASTLRQDEQYF,TRBJ2-7,.,TRBV6-5,.
TGCAGCGTTGGGACAGTGCCTGACAATGAGCAGTTCTTC,CSVGTVPDNEQFF,TRBJ2-1,.,TRBV29-1,.
TGTGCCAGCAGCGCGCGGACTAGCGGGAGTCTGCGTGAGCAGTTCTTC,CASSARTSGSLREQFF,TRBJ2-1,.,TRBV9,TRBD2
TGTGCCAGTACACTTGGGGCGGCCTACAATGAGCAGTTCTTC,CASTLGAAYNEQFF,TRBJ2-1,once,TRBV19,.
TGTGCCAGCAGCCGAGACAGGGCGGGTGGGTCCCTCCACTTT,CASSRDRAGGSLHF,TRBJ1-6,.,TRBV7-8,TRBD1
TGTGCCAGCAGCCAAACATTGGGGCCTACTACTTACGAGCAGTACTTC,CASSQTLGPTTYEQYF,TRBJ2-7,.,TRBV4-2,.
TGTGCCAGTAGTATATTGAGAGGCGGGAGGTTCTCATCCGAGCAGTTCTTC,CASSILRGGRFSSEQFF,TRBJ2-1,.,TRBV19,TRBD2
TGTGCCAGCAGTTACTCAGCGGGAGGGCACGGGGAGCTGTTTTTT,CASSYSAGGHGELFF,TRBJ2-2,once,TRBV6-5,TRBD2
TGTGCCAGCAGCCGCCGACAGAATGAAGCTTTCTTT,CASSRRQNEAFF,TRBJ1-1,.,TRBV7-9,.
TGTGCCAGCAGCGCTCAATCGGGACAGGCGACCTACTACGAGCAGTACTTC,CASSAQSGQATYYEQYF,TRBJ2-7,once,TRBV7-2,TRBD1
TGTGCCAGCAGCCCTCTCTACAATGAGCAGTTCTTC,CASSPLYNEQFF,TRBJ2-1,.,TRBV6-6,.
TGTGCCAGCAGTTTCCTTCTGACTAGCGGGATTTACAATGAGCAGTTCTTC,CASSFLLTSGIYNEQFF,TRBJ2-1,.,TRBV27,TRBD2
TGTGCCAGCAGTCCAGGGACTAGCGGGAGCAATGAGCAGTTCTTC,CASSPGTSGSNEQFF,TRBJ2-1,.,TRBV27,TRBD2
TGTGCCAGCAGCTTGTCAGGGGTGAACCACGAGCAGTACTTC,CASSLSGVNHEQYF,TRBJ2-7,.,TRBV5-4,.
TGTGCCAGCAGTTTAGTGGGGGGATCGTATAGCAATCAGCCCCAGCATTTT,CASSLVGGSYSNQPQHF,TRBJ1-5,.,TRBV28,.
TGTGCCACCAGCAGAGATAGGGGGACTACCTCCCGTGAGCAGTACTTC,CATSRDRGTTSREQYF,TRBJ2-7,.,TRBV15,.
.,CATSRDVGTGTPFF,TRBJ1-1,.,TRBV15,.
TGTGCCAGCAGCGCCACAGGGTCCGGGGAGCTGTTTTTT,CASSATGSGELFF,TRBJ2-2,.,TRBV11-2,.
TGTGCCAGTAGTTTTACCAGCGGGGCGGCTTACAATGAGCAGTTCTTC,CASSFTSGAAYNEQFF,TRBJ2-1,.,TRBV19,TRBD2
TGCGCCAGCAGCTTGGGCCAGGTTAATTCACCCCTCCACTTT,CASSLGQVNSPLHF,TRBJ1-6,.,TRBV5-1,.
TGTGCCAGCAGATGGGGTACAGGGCCGAGGGCTGAAGCTTTCTTT,CASRWGTGPRAEAFF,TRBJ1-1,.,TRBV28,.
TGTGCCATCAGGGGGACAGGGGACACTGAAGCTTTCTTT,CAIRGTGDTEAFF,TRBJ1-1,few,TRBV10-3,TRBD1
TGCGCCAGCAGCCAAGAGTCGTCGTTTTCAGCCGGGGAGCTGTTTTTT,CASSQESSFSAGELFF,TRBJ2-2,.,TRBV4-1,.
TGTGCCAGCAGCCCACTCACAGGGATCCACGAGCAGTACTTC,CASSPLTGIHEQYF,TRBJ2-7,.,TRBV11-2,.
TGTGCCAGCTCACCAGGGAATAGCGGGGTCTACAATGAGCAGTTCTTC,CASSPGNSGVYNEQFF,TRBJ2-1,.,TRBV18,TRBD2
TGTGCCAGCTCACCATCAGGGGGCCTCTTGAACACTGAAGCTTTCTTT,CASSPSGGLLNTEAFF,TRBJ1-1,.,TRBV18,TRBD1
TGTGCCAGCAGCTTATCGCCCGGGGTGGCTGGGGCCAACGTCCTGACTTTC,CASSLSPGVAGANVLTF,TRBJ2-6,.,TRBV7-9,.
TGTGCCAGCAGTTTACCTCCAGGGTCACGGGGCTACACCTTC,CASSLPPGSRGYTF,TRBJ1-2,.,TRBV28,.
TGTGCCAGTGGTGGGCAGGGGATTTTCACTGAAGCTTTCTTT,CASGGQGIFTEAFF,TRBJ1-1,few,TRBV19,.
TGTGCCAGCAGCCTACTCACCGGGACTAGCGGGACAACCTACGAGCAGTACTTC,CASSLLTGTSGTTYEQYF,TRBJ2-7,.,TRBV7-2,TRBD2
TGTGCCAGCAGCGGGGGACTAGCGGGAGGGTACGAGCAGTACTTC,CASSGGLAGGYEQYF,TRBJ2-7,.,TRBV11-2,TRBD2
TGCGCCAGCAGCCACCTAGCGGGAGGAAGGTACGAGCAGTACTTC,CASSHLAGGRYEQYF,TRBJ2-7,.,TRBV4-3,TRBD2